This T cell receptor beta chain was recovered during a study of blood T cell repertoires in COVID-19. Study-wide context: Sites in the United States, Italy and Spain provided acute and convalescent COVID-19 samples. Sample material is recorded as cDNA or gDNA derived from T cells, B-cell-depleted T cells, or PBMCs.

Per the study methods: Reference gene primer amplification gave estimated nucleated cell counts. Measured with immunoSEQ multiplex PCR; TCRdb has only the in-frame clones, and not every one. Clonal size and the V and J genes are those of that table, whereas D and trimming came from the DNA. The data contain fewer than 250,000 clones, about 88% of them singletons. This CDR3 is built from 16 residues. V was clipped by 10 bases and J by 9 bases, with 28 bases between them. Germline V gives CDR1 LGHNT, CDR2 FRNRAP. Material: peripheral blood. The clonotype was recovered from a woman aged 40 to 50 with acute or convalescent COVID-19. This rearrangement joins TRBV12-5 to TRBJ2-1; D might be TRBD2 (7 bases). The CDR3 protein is CATAKEGGGPVGEQFF. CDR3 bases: TGTGCTACCGCCAAAGAAGGGGGGGGGCCTGTAGGTGAGCAGTTCTTC. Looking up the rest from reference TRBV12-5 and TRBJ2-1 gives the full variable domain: DARVTQTPRHKVTEMGQEVTMRCQPILGHNTVFWYRQTMMQGLELLAYFRNRAPLDDSGMPKDRFSAEMPDATLATLKIQPSEPRDSAVYFCATAKEGGGPVGEQFFGPGTRLTVL.